One and the same sample provided the 30 T cell receptor beta chains below, sequenced in a study of blood T cell repertoires in COVID-19. TCRdb's copy holds only in-frame clones and misses some; the assay was immunoSEQ multiplex PCR. The repertoire holds over 200,000 clones, with roughly nine tenths as singletons. The sample comprised PBMCs or T cells enriched from blood (not recorded which). These receptors all stem from a woman aged 45-59 years in a cohort exposed to, infected with or recovered from COVID-19 (not recorded which).

This rearrangement joins TRBV7-2 to TRBJ1-3; TRBD1 might be the D (5 bases). The germline CDR1 and CDR2 sequences are SGHTA and FQGNSA. Trimming took 3 bases from V and 2 from J, leaving 14 bases between them. This CDR3 is built from 16 residues. Here the CDR3 reads CASSFKGVGAGNTIYF. CDR3 sequence (DNA): TGTGCCAGCAGCTTTAAAGGGGTAGGAGCTGGAAACACCATATATTTT.

This chain joins TRBV19 and TRBJ2-2, with TRBD2 identical over 9 bases. Germline assignment: CDR1 LNHDA and CDR2 SQIVND (reference sequence). V dropped 1 base and J dropped 6; count of bases not matched to a gene: 3. CDR3 length equals 15 residues. The CDR3 loop is CASSIVGLAAGELFF. Written as DNA, the CDR3 is TGTGCCAGTAGTATAGTGGGACTAGCAGCCGGGGAGCTGTTTTTT.

This clone occurred once. CDR3 sequence: CASSLALGTGNNSPLHF. In DNA form, the CDR3 reads TGCGCCAGCAGCTTGGCGTTGGGGACAGGGAACAATTCACCCCTCCACTTT. The V and J genes are TRBV5-1 and TRBJ1-6, with 9 nucleotides matching TRBD1. The CDR3 has 17 residues. V lost 0 bases to trimming and J lost 7 bases; unmatched junction nucleotides: 8. CDR1 is SGHRS and CDR2 is YFSETQ in the germline V gene.

This chain uses TRBV25-1 with TRBJ1-6, with D possibly TRBD1 on 6 matching bases. This CDR3 comprises 16 residues. V was cut by 0 bases and J by 10 bases, with 16 bases left in between. From germline, CDR1 is MGHDK and CDR2 SYGVNS. The CDR3 sequence: CASSEYRAGGRSPLHF. Here the CDR3 DNA reads TGTGCCAGCAGTGAATATCGGGCCGGGGGGCGGTCACCCCTCCACTTT.

The CDR3 coding sequence is TGTGCCACTTCGACTCAGGGAAAGGGCACTGAAGCTTTCTTT. This sequence encodes CATSTQGKGTEAFF. The chain carries TRBV10-3 and TRBJ1-1, with D maybe TRBD1 (5 bases). The germline V gene has CDR1 ENHRY and CDR2 SYGVKD. The CDR3 extends over 14 amino acids. The germline V and J ends were trimmed by 10 bases and 4 bases, with 19 bases remaining between them.

The chain employs TRBV2 and TRBJ2-2; D perhaps matches TRBD2 (5 bases). The CDR3 runs to 13 residues. The germline V gene has CDR1 SNHLY and CDR2 FYNNEI. The V end lost 6 bases, the J end lost 5 bases, and 10 bases lay between the germline ends. CDR3 coding DNA: TGTGCCAGCAGCGCGGGCAGGACCGGGGAGCTGTTTTTT. Protein: CASSAGRTGELFF. The whole variable domain, filled in from reference TRBV2 and TRBJ2-2, reads EPEVTQTPSHQVTQMGQEVILRCVPISNHLYFYWYRQILGQKVEFLVSFYNNEISEKSEIFDDQFSVERPDGSNFTLKIRSTKLEDSAMYFCASSAGRTGELFFGEGSRLTVL.

This chain connects TRBV20-1 to TRBJ1-4, with 7 bases lining up with TRBD1. The length of the CDR3 is 13 residues. J was trimmed by 8 bases and V by 3 bases; bases with no gene match: 6. Germline V lookup: CDR1 DFQATT, CDR2 SNEGSKA (reference sequence). The CDR3 here is CSASDRVGEKLFF. The CDR3, as DNA: TGCAGTGCTAGTGACAGGGTGGGGGAAAAACTGTTTTTT.

The gene calls are TRBV13 and TRBJ2-1, with TRBD2 matching 9 bases. The CDR3 length is 15 residues. With V trimmed by 6 bases and J by 7 bases, 10 bases remained unmatched. In germline, CDR1 is PRHDT, CDR2 FYEKMQ (reference sequence). The CDR3 spells CASRRAGGLGNEQFF. CDR3 DNA: TGTGCCAGCAGACGCGCGGGGGGGCTGGGGAATGAGCAGTTCTTC.

The chain employs TRBV2 and TRBJ1-5; tentatively, D is TRBD1 (6 bases). This CDR3 comprises 13 residues. Between the trimmed V and J ends, which lost 7 bases and 5 bases, there was a span of 12 bases. Germline V gene sequence: CDR1 SNHLY, CDR2 FYNNEI. CDR3 sequence: CASNRDLDQPQHF. The CDR3 DNA is TGTGCCAGCAACAGGGATCTGGATCAGCCCCAGCATTTT.

This clone appeared a few times. This chain uses TRBV6-4 with TRBJ2-2; D might be TRBD2 (7 bases). Germline V lookup: CDR1 MRHNA, CDR2 SNTAGT. CDR3 size: 16 residues. Trimming took off 3 bases at V and 3 bases at J, with 14 bases between the two ends. CDR3 loop: CASSEGGERHTGELFF. As DNA, the CDR3 is TGTGCCAGCAGTGAAGGGGGGGAACGACACACCGGGGAGCTGTTTTTT.

This sequence joins TRBV5-5 and TRBJ1-2; D is unresolved. V was pared by 0 bases and J by 12 bases, with 12 bases between. Germline lookup yields CDR1 SGHKS and CDR2 YYEKEE (reference sequence). The CDR3 loop spans 12 amino acids. The CDR3 region is CASSLEFGGNTF. The CDR3 DNA follows: TGTGCCAGCAGCTTGGAGTTTGGCGGGAACACCTTC.

The CDR3 spells CASSRPGLWETGELFF. In DNA, the CDR3 is TGTGCCAGCAGCCGTCCGGGACTCTGGGAAACCGGGGAGCTGTTTTTT. The chain employs TRBV7-9 and TRBJ2-2, with a weak D call TRBD2 (6 bases). Germline lookup yields CDR1 SEHNR and CDR2 FQNEAQ (reference sequence). The ends were cut back, 5 bases at V and 5 bases at J, with 18 bases in the middle. CDR3 size: 16 residues.

CDR3 in amino acids: CASSLKPSYEQYF. CDR3 in DNA: TGTGCCAGCAGCTTGAAGCCGTCCTACGAGCAGTACTTC. The chain couples TRBV7-2 to TRBJ2-7; D not resolved. This CDR3 is built from 13 residues. Germline assignment: CDR1 SGHTA and CDR2 FQGNSA. Trimming pared 3 bases from V and 1 base from J, leaving 7 bases between.

This clone appeared once. The chain carries TRBV11-3 and TRBJ2-1, with TRBD2 matching over 8 bases. The CDR3 contains 13 residues. V lost 3 bases to trimming and J lost 9 bases; unmatched junction nucleotides: 4. CDR1 is SGHNT, CDR2 YENEEA, per germline. CDR3 DNA: TGTGCCAGCAGCTTTTCGGCGGGGGGTGAGCAGTTCTTC. Residues: CASSFSAGGEQFF.

The chain uses TRBV4-2 and TRBJ2-1, with TRBD1 as a possible D gene (6 bases). V dropped 2 bases and J dropped 10 bases, with 21 bases sitting between them. The CDR3 has 16 residues. The germline gives CDR1 LGHNA, CDR2 YNFKEQ. Written as DNA, the CDR3 is TGTGCCAGCAGCCAACCCTCCCCAGGGGCTTGGGTGGAGCAGTTCTTC. This gives the protein CASSQPSPGAWVEQFF.

The chain links TRBV30 to TRBJ1-1, with 7 bases aligning to TRBD1. V was clipped by 0 bases and J by 11 bases; unmatched bases: 6. From germline, CDR1 is GTSNPN and CDR2 SVGIG (reference sequence). The CDR3 has 12 residues. The CDR3 spells CAWSVLGQVAFF. The CDR3 nucleotides are TGTGCCTGGAGTGTACTAGGACAGGTGGCTTTCTTT.

V gene TRBV4-3 combines with J gene TRBJ1-1; a possible D gene is TRBD1 (5 bases). There are 15 residues in the CDR3. Germline V CDR1 and CDR2: LGHNA, YSLEER. Trimming removed 3 bases from V and 3 bases from J, with 14 bases in between. The CDR3 DNA is TGCGCCAGCAGCCAGGACACCCGGGAGGACACTGAAGCTTTCTTT. Translated: CASSQDTREDTEAFF.

The V gene is TRBV5-1, the J gene TRBJ1-1, with TRBD1 as a possible D gene (5 bases). Trimming pared 4 bases from V and 5 bases from J, leaving 12 bases between. Germline CDR1 reads SGHRS; CDR2 reads YFSETQ. The CDR3 length is 13 residues. In nucleotides, the CDR3 is TGCGCCAGCAGCGTCGGTGGGGGGACTGAAGCTTTCTTT. This encodes CASSVGGGTEAFF.

V and J are TRBV12-5 and TRBJ1-1; 8 positions agree with TRBD1. Germline CDR1 and CDR2: LGHNT and FRNRAP. The junction had 8 bases not matched to a gene; V was cut back by 4 bases and J by 4 bases. This CDR3 is 15 amino acids long. The CDR3 is CASGSHQGASTEAFF. The CDR3, as DNA: TGTGCTAGTGGTTCGCATCAGGGGGCGAGCACTGAAGCTTTCTTT.

The rearrangement uses TRBV6-5 and TRBJ1-1; 7 nucleotides agree with TRBD1. Trimming removed 6 bases from V and 11 bases from J; junction bases left unmatched: 9. The germline CDR1 and CDR2 sequences are MNHEY and SVGAGI. The CDR3 has 12 amino acids. The CDR3 bases are TGTGCCAGCAGCCGCCTACAGGGGAAGGCTTTCTTT. Its protein product is CASSRLQGKAFF.

This clone has just a few counts. V and J are TRBV5-1 and TRBJ1-1, with D possibly TRBD1 on 5 matching bases. CDR1 is SGHRS, CDR2 YFSETQ, per germline. V lost 5 bases and J lost 1, with 9 bases in between. CDR3 length: 13 amino acids. The CDR3 DNA is TGCGCCAGCAGTACTCAGGGGAACACTGAAGCTTTCTTT. Translation: CASSTQGNTEAFF.

The chain is built from TRBV11-2 and TRBJ1-2; the match to TRBD1 covers 9 bases. J gave up 8 bases and V 6 bases, and 10 bases lay outside the gene matches. The CDR3 is 14 amino acids. CDR1 is SGHAT and CDR2 is FQNNGV in the germline V gene. In DNA form, the CDR3 reads TGTGCCAGCAGGCCCGACAGGGGGATAAGGGGCTACACCTTC. The encoded protein is CASRPDRGIRGYTF.

The chain carries TRBV2 and TRBJ2-5; 10 nucleotides line up with TRBD2. From germline, CDR1 is SNHLY and CDR2 FYNNEI. The CDR3 has 15 residues. With 7 bases clipped from V and 1 base from J, the junction kept 6 bases outside the gene matches. Written as DNA, the CDR3 is TGTGCCAGCACTGGGATAGCGGGGGGCCAAGAGACCCAGTACTTC. Translation gives CASTGIAGGQETQYF. Drawing the rest from reference TRBV2 and TRBJ2-5, the complete variable domain is EPEVTQTPSHQVTQMGQEVILRCVPISNHLYFYWYRQILGQKVEFLVSFYNNEISEKSEIFDDQFSVERPDGSNFTLKIRSTKLEDSAMYFCASTGIAGGQETQYFGPGTRLLVL.

This chain joins TRBV11-2 and TRBJ2-1, with 12 bases aligning to TRBD2. Looked up from germline, CDR1 is SGHAT and CDR2 is FQNNGV. The J segment lost 4 bases and the V segment lost 5 bases, leaving 9 bases of the junction unmatched. The CDR3 covers 17 residues. The CDR3 DNA is TGTGCCAGCAGCCCGGGACTAGCGGGTCCAGCGTACAATGAGCAGTTCTTC. The encoded protein is CASSPGLAGPAYNEQFF.

This clone came up a few times. This chain joins TRBV3-1 (or the pseudogene TRBV3-2) and TRBJ1-5, with TRBD1 matching over 8 bases. V lost 5 bases to trimming and J lost 4 bases; unmatched junction nucleotides: 7. The CDR3 spans 15 residues. The germline V gene has CDR1 LGHDT and CDR2 YNNKEL (reference sequence). CDR3 region: CASSEGTGKNQPQHF. The DNA of the CDR3 is TGTGCCAGCAGCGAGGGGACAGGAAAAAATCAGCCCCAGCATTTT.

About this clone: In the same sample, other DNA sequences code for this CDR3. The chain employs TRBV11-2 and TRBJ2-7; tentatively, D is TRBD1 (6 bases). Between the trimmed V and J ends, which lost 3 bases and 2 bases, there was a span of 11 bases. The CDR3 has 14 residues. Germline V gene sequence: CDR1 SGHAT, CDR2 FQNNGV. In DNA, the CDR3 is TGTGCCAGCAGCTTGGGTCAGGGGACCTACGAGCAGTACTTC. Translation gives CASSLGQGTYEQYF.

This chain connects TRBV7-9 to TRBJ1-3; D uncertain. The CDR3 contains 16 residues. V lost 2 bases, J lost 4 bases, and 15 bases lay in between. Looked up from germline, CDR1 is SEHNR and CDR2 is FQNEAQ (reference sequence). The CDR3 DNA follows: TGTGCCAGCAGCTTAATGGGCACGCCGGGAGGAAACACCATATATTTT. Residues: CASSLMGTPGGNTIYF.

The chain is built from TRBV7-2 and TRBJ2-3, with TRBD2 matching 9 bases. This CDR3 comprises 14 residues. In germline, CDR1 is SGHTA, CDR2 FQGNSA. After removal of 4 bases from V and 7 bases from J, the junction contained 6 bases not matched to a gene. The CDR3 sequence is CASSSGLAPNTQYF. Written as DNA, the CDR3 is TGTGCCAGCAGCTCCGGACTAGCGCCAAATACGCAGTATTTT.

The chain uses TRBV4-3 and TRBJ2-1; 7 nucleotides align to TRBD2. Germline CDR1 and CDR2: LGHNA and YSLEER. CDR3 length: 16 amino acids. V lost 0 bases to trimming and J lost 0 bases; unmatched junction nucleotides: 2. The CDR3 nucleotides read TGCGCCAGCAGCCAAGATGGCGGGGGCTCCTACAATGAGCAGTTCTTC. Translation gives CASSQDGGGSYNEQFF.

This chain connects TRBV5-1 to TRBJ1-5; D may be TRBD1 (6 bases). Deletions cut 1 base from V and 5 bases from J, with 22 bases between. CDR1 is SGHRS, CDR2 YFSETQ, per germline. The CDR3 consists of 18 residues. CDR3 in amino acids: CASSLLPSGAGADQPQHF. The CDR3 DNA reads as TGCGCCAGCAGCTTGCTTCCGTCCGGGGCAGGGGCGGATCAGCCCCAGCATTTT.